Reported below is one T cell receptor beta chain. Assays examined 75,000 to 100,000 TCR templates per sample. Data came from immunoSEQ multiplex PCR; TCRdb stores just in-frame clones and leaves some out. This table holds 97,000 or so clones, 80% to 95% found once. The data were obtained in a study of siplizumab effects on memory and regulatory T cells. The germline V gene encodes CDR1 SGHRS and CDR2 YFSETQ. V lost 3 bases to trimming and J lost 4 bases, with 13 bases between them. The CDR3 runs to 14 residues. The chain joins TRBV5-1 to TRBJ1-2, with a tentative D call TRBD1 (6 bases). The sequence derives from a human donor in good health. Sequencing used CD4+ T cells sorted from blood. DNA of the CDR3: TGCGCCAGCAGCTCCGAGGGGGGCGGCTATGGCTACACCTTC. It codes for CASSSEGGGYGYTF.